What follows describes a single T cell receptor beta chain. The CDR3 extends over 13 amino acids. V lost 0 bases and J lost 6, with 11 bases in between. The germline V gene has CDR1 GTSNPN and CDR2 SVGIG (reference sequence). Assay: immunoSEQ multiplex PCR; the TCRdb copy retains only in-frame clones and omits some. Of 2,500 to 3,500 clones detected, about two fifths appear once; the ten largest clones hold roughly 9%. This entry belongs to a study of T cells in localized non-small cell lung cancer. The clonotype was recovered from a male donor older than 55 with stage I squamous cell lung carcinoma. The material sequenced was lung tumor tissue, taken before any cancer treatment. The rearrangement joins TRBV30 to TRBJ1-1; D gene ambiguous. The CDR3 nucleotides read TGTGCCTGGAGTGTGGGCGTCGTGGCTGAAGCTTTCTTT. Translated: CAWSVGVVAEAFF.